This is a list of T cell receptor beta chains from one sample in a study of vaccination and CD4 T cells after COVID-19. TCRdb independently ran MiXCR on the PCR reads; one entry per CDR3 protein. Of about 25,000 distinct CDR3 sequences detected, roughly 41% appear once; the ten largest clones hold roughly 4%. Antigens for these TCRs are unknown. The sample in question was CD4+ T cells from blood, cultured in vitro, obtained about 7 months after SARS-CoV-2 vaccination. These receptors came from a human donor who had recovered from COVID-19. The CDR3 runs from the conserved cysteine through the conserved F or W.

TRBJ1-5 TRBV18 CASSPLGNSNQPQHF
TRBJ2-7 TRBV25-1 CASSEAPGQGASYEQYF
TRBJ2-3 TRBV27 CASSLFAGVEDTQYF
TRBJ2-3 TRBV19 CASSRRAGDPDTQYF
TRBJ2-7 TRBV20-1 CSGTDSYEQYF
TRBJ2-5 TRBV20-1 CSASGSGVTETQYF
TRBJ2-7 TRBV20-1 CSARESSLEQYF
TRBJ2-1 TRBV20-1 CSARTMKYNEQFF
TRBJ2-6 TRBV19 CASSIRPGANVLTF
TRBJ2-5 TRBV6-1 CASSRNFGGHQRETQYF
TRBJ2-1 TRBV10-3 CAIVRDSSYNEQFF
TRBJ1-1 TRBV28 CASSLFLGGVSTEAFF
TRBJ1-5 TRBV4-3 CASSQEGQQGQPQHF
TRBJ2-7 TRBV27 CASSLRGVQGPYEQYF
TRBJ2-1 TRBV28 CASSLRRANNEQFF
TRBJ2-7 TRBV29-1 CSVADGRFYEQYF
TRBJ1-5 TRBV7-2 CASSLQSWGSNQPQHF
TRBJ1-5 TRBV27 CAAGVINQPQHF
TRBJ1-2 TRBV4-3 CASSAGAGTENYGYTF
TRBJ2-5 TRBV20-1 CSPTRQTQETQYF
TRBJ2-3 TRBV20-1 CSAPQRTSGYGTDTQYF
TRBJ2-7 TRBV20-1 CSARTGFEQYF
TRBJ1-1 TRBV10-3 CAIAGTANTEAFF
TRBJ1-1 TRBV18 CASSPSNTEAFF
TRBJ2-3 TRBV7-6 CASSFQSSTHTDTQYF
TRBJ1-2 TRBV20-1 CSASPGTDYGYTF
TRBJ2-1 TRBV7-9 CASSHAGGGYNEQFF
TRBJ2-7 TRBV7-2 CASSVYRGTSYEQYF
TRBJ1-2 TRBV12-3/TRBV12-4 CASSSSNYGYTF
TRBJ2-5 TRBV7-9 CASSSSRETQYF
TRBJ2-7 TRBV9 CASSVGVGIYEQYF
TRBJ2-6 TRBV20-1 CSAVAGANVLAF
TRBJ2-7 TRBV7-2 CASSSGLEMNEQYF
TRBJ2-7 TRBV7-3 CASSLGGSDDEQYF
TRBJ2-3 TRBV7-2 CASSLKFEAGSTDTQYF
TRBJ2-3 TRBV6-2/TRBV6-3 CASRAISTDTQYF
TRBJ2-1 TRBV7-2 CASSFDGGRAEQFF
TRBJ1-6 TRBV10-3 CAISERTVNNSPLHF
TRBJ2-6 TRBV7-6 CATRTPSGANVLTF
TRBJ2-3 TRBV7-9 CASSFTGGPADTQYF
TRBJ1-5 TRBV19 CASSIVVWGGYQPQHF
TRBJ2-7 TRBV20-1 CSATTGSWEQYF
TRBJ2-7 TRBV7-2 CASSLAGQGPYEQYF
TRBJ2-6 TRBV6-5 CASSSGGSGANVLTF
TRBJ1-2 TRBV27 CASSLEAGTGFGYTF
TRBJ2-3 TRBV20-1 CSAMFSSTDTQYF
TRBJ2-5 TRBV19 CASSRDGMQETQYF
TRBJ1-5 TRBV20-1 CSASAGGRGQPQHF
TRBJ2-5 TRBV20-1 CSARVPTQETQYF
TRBJ2-1 TRBV15 CATSSRLHNNEQFF
TRBJ2-5 TRBV6-5 CASSYNPGTSGRGETQYF
TRBJ1-5 TRBV2 CASSEAHGSYQPQHF
TRBJ2-7 TRBV29-1 CSVCGTTDTYEQYF
TRBJ2-1 TRBV7-3 CASSAGLDNEQFF
TRBJ2-5 TRBV5-5 CASSLGPETQYF
TRBJ2-1 TRBV6-5 CASSYSDNEQFF
TRBJ1-2 TRBV2 CASSGTPGYTF
TRBJ2-5 TRBV20-1 CSARDPGQGGETQYF